This T cell receptor (beta chain) was identified in a study of T cell responses to AZD1222 COVID-19 vaccine. Notes on this clone: Its cognate antigen is unknown.

Points from the study as a whole: AZD1222 recipients seropositive at baseline numbered only six. It was only after the peak T cell response that any repertoires were sampled.

The data were produced by immunoSEQ multiplex PCR, yet TCRdb's version contains in-frame clones alone and is incomplete. The repertoire holds more than 70,000 clones, with 90% as singletons. Source: peripheral blood, taken 28 days after the second AZD1222 dose. The sequence was collected from an adult who received the AZD1222 COVID-19 vaccine.

The CDR3 spells CAIRLDRGRNEQFF. The CDR3 DNA sequence: TGTGCCATCAGACTCGACAGGGGGCGTAATGAGCAGTTCTTC. The genes are TRBV10-3 and TRBJ2-1, with 10 bases lining up with TRBD1. V dropped 6 bases and J dropped 7; count of bases not matched to a gene: 6. The germline V gene has CDR1 ENHRY and CDR2 SYGVKD. This CDR3 region has 14 residues.